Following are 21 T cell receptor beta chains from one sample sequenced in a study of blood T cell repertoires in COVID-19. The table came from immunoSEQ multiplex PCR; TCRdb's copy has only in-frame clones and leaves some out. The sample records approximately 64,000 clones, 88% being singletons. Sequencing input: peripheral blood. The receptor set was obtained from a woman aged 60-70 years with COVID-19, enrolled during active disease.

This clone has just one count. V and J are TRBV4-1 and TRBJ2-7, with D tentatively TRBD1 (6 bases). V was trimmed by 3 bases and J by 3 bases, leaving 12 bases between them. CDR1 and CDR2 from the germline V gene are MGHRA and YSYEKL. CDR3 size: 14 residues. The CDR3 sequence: CASSHVGQLYEQYF. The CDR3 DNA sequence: TGCGCCAGCAGCCACGTCGGACAGCTCTACGAGCAGTACTTC.

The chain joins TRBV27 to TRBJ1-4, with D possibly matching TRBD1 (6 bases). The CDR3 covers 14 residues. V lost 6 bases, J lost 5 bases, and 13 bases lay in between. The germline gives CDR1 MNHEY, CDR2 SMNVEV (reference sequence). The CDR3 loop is CASSLQGPNEKLFF. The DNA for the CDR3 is TGTGCCAGCAGCCTACAGGGTCCAAATGAAAAACTGTTTTTT.

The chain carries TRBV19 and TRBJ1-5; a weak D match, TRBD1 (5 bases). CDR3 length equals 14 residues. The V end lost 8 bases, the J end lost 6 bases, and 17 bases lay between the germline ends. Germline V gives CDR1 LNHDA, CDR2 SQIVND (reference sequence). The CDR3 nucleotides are TGTGCCAGTGGGGCTCCCGTTCGTACTCAGCCCCAGCATTTT. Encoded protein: CASGAPVRTQPQHF.

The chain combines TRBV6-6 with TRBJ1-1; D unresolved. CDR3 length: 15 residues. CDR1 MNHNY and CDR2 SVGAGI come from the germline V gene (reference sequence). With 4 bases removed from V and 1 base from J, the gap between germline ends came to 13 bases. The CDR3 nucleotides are TGTGCCAGCAGTTCCCACGACACCTCGAACACTGAAGCTTTCTTT. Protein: CASSSHDTSNTEAFF.

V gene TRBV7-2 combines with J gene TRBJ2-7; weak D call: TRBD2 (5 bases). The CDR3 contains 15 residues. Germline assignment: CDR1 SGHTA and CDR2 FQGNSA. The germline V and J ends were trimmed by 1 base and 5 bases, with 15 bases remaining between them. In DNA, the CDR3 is TGTGCCAGCAGCTTAGTGGCTAGCAGAAGCCACGAGCAGTACTTC. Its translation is CASSLVASRSHEQYF.

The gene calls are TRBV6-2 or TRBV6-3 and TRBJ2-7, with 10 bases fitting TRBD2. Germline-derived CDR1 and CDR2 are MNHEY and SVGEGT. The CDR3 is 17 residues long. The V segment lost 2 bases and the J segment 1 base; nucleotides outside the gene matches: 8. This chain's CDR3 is CASSYARLAGASYEQYF. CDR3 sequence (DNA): TGTGCCAGCAGTTACGCAAGGCTAGCGGGAGCATCCTACGAGCAGTACTTC.

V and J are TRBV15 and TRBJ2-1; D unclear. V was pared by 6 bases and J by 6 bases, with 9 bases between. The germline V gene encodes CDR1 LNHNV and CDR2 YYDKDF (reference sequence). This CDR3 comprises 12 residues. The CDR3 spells CATRDGGNEQFF. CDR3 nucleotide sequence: TGTGCCACCAGAGATGGCGGCAATGAGCAGTTCTTC. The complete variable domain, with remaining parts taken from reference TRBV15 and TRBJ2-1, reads DAMVIQNPRYQVTQFGKPVTLSCSQTLNHNVMYWYQQKSSQAPKLLFHYYDKDFNNEADTPDNFQSRRPNTSFCFLDIRSPGLGDTAMYLCATRDGGNEQFFGPGTRLTVL.

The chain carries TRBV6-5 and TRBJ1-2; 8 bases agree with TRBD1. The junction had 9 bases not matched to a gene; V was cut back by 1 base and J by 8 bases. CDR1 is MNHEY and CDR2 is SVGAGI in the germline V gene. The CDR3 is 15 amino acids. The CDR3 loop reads CASSYLGGQAHGYTF. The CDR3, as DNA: TGTGCCAGCAGTTACTTGGGGGGACAGGCACACGGCTACACCTTC.

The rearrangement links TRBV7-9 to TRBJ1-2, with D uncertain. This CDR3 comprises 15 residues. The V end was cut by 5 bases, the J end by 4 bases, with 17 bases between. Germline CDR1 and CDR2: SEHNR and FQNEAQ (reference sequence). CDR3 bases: TGTGCCAGCAGCCTGAGGTCCCTGTCCTTCTATGGCTACACCTTC. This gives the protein CASSLRSLSFYGYTF.

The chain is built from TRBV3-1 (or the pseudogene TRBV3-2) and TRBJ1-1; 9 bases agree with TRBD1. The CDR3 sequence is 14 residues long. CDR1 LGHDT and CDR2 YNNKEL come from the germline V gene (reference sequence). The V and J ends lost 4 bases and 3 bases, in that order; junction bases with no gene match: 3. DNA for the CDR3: TGTGCCAGCAGCCCCCGGGACAGGGACACTGAAGCTTTCTTT. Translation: CASSPRDRDTEAFF.

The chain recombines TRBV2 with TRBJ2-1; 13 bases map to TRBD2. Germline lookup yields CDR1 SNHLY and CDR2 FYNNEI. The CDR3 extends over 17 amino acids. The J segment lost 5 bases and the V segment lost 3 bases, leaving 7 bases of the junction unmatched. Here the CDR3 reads CASSDGTSGKLHNEQFF. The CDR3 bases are TGTGCCAGCAGTGACGGGACTAGCGGGAAGTTACACAATGAGCAGTTCTTC. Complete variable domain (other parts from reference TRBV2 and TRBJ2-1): EPEVTQTPSHQVTQMGQEVILRCVPISNHLYFYWYRQILGQKVEFLVSFYNNEISEKSEIFDDQFSVERPDGSNFTLKIRSTKLEDSAMYFCASSDGTSGKLHNEQFFGPGTRLTVL.

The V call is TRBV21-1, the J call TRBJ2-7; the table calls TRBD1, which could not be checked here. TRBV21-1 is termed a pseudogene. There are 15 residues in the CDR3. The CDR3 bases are TGTGCCAGCAGCAAAGAGAGGGACAGTAATTACGAGCAGTACTTC. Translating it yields CASSKERDSNYEQYF.

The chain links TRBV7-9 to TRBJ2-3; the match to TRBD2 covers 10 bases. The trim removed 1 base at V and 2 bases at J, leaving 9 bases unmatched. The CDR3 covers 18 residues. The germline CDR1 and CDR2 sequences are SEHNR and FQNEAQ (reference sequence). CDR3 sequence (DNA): TGTGCCAGCAGCTTAGAGGGTTGGACTAGCGGCTACACAGATACGCAGTATTTT. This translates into CASSLEGWTSGYTDTQYF.

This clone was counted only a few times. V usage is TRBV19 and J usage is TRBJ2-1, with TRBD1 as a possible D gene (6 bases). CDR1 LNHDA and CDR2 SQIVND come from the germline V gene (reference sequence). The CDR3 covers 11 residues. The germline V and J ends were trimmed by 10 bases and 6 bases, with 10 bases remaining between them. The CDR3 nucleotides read TGTGCCACCGGACAGACCAATGAGCAGTTCTTC. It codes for CATGQTNEQFF.

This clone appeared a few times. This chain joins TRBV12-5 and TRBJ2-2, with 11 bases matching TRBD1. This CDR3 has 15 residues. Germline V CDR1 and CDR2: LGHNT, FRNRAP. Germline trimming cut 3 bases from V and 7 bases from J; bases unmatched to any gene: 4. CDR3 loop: CASGFGQGAIGELFF. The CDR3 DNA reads TGTGCTAGTGGTTTCGGACAGGGGGCAATCGGGGAGCTGTTTTTT.

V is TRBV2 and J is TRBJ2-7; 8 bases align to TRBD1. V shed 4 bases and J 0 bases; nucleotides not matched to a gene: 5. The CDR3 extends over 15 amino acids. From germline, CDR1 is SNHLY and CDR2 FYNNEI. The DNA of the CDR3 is TGTGCCAGCAGTGCCCAAGACAGGGGCTCCTACGAGCAGTACTTC. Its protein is CASSAQDRGSYEQYF.

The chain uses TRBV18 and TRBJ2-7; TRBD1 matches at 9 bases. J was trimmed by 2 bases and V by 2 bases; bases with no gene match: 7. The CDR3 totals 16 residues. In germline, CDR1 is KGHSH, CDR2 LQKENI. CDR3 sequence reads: CASSPTPGQGAYEQYF. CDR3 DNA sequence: TGTGCCAGCTCACCAACCCCGGGACAGGGAGCCTACGAGCAGTACTTC.

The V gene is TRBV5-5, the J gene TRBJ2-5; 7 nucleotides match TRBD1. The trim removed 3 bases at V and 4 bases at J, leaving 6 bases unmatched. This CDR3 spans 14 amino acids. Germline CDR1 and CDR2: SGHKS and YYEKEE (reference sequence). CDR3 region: CASSSTGSRETQYF. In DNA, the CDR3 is TGTGCCAGCAGCTCGACAGGGTCTAGAGAGACCCAGTACTTC.

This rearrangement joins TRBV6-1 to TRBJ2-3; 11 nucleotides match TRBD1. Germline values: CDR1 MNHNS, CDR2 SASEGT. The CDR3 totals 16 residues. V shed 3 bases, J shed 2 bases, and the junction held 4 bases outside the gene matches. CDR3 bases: TGTGCCAGCAGTGACGGACAGGGGGCCCTCACAGATACGCAGTATTTT. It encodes CASSDGQGALTDTQYF.

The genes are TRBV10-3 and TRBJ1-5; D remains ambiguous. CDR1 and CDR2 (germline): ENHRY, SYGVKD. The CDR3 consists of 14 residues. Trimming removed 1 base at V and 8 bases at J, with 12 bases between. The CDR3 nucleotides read TGTGCCATCAGTGAGTTTCGAGAGGGAGAGCCCCAGCATTTT. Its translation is CAISEFREGEPQHF.

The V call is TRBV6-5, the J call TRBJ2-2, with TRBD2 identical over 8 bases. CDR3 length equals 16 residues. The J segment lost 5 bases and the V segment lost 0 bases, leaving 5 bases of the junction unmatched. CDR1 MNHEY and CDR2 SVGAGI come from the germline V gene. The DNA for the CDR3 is TGTGCCAGCAGTTACTCAATCGGGAGGGGGACCGGGGAGCTGTTTTTT. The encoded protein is CASSYSIGRGTGELFF.